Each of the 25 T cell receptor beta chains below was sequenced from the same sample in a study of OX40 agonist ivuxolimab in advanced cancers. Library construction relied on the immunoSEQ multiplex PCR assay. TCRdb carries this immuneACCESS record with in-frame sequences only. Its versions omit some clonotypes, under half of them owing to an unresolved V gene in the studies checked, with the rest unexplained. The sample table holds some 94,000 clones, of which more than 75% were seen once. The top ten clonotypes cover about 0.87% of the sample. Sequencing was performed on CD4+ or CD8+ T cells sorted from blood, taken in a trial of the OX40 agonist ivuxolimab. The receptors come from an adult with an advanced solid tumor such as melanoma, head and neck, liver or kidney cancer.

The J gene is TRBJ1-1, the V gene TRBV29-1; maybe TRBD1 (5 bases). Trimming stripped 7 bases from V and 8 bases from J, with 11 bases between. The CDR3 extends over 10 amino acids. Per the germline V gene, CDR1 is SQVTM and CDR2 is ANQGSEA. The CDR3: CSGRGSEAFF. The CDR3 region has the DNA TGCAGCGGGAGGGGATCGGAAGCTTTCTTT.

CDR3 coding DNA: TGCGCCAGCAGCTTGGTGTTAGTCAGGGGGCGCGACGAGCAGTACTTC. Translated: CASSLVLVRGRDEQYF. The chain recombines TRBV5-1 with TRBJ2-7; 8 positions match TRBD1. Trimming cost V 0 bases and J 5 bases; bases outside gene matches: 10. CDR1 and CDR2 from the germline V gene are SGHRS and YFSETQ. The CDR3 is 16 residues long.

The CDR3 loop reads CASSPGAGDTDTQYF. The DNA for the CDR3 is TGTGCCAGCAGCCCAGGGGCGGGAGACACAGATACGCAGTATTTT. The J gene is TRBJ2-3, the V gene TRBV11-1, with D possibly matching TRBD2 (7 bases). In germline, CDR1 is SGHAT, CDR2 FQDESV (reference sequence). The CDR3 extends over 15 amino acids. V was trimmed by 5 bases and J by 2 bases, leaving 14 bases between them.

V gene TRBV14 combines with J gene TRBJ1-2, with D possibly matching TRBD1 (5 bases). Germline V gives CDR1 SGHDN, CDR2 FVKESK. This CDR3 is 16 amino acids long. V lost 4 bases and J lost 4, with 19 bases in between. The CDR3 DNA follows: TGTGCCAGCAGCCTCCGGGACCTGCTGCGGTTCTATGGCTACACCTTC. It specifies CASSLRDLLRFYGYTF.

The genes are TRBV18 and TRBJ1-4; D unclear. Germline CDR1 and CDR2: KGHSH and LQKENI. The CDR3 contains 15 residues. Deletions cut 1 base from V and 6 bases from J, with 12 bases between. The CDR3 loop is CASSPRMSGDEKLFF. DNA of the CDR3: TGTGCCAGCTCACCACGCATGTCCGGCGATGAAAAACTGTTTTTT. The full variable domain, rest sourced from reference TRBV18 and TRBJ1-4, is NAGVMQNPRHLVRRRGQEARLRCSPMKGHSHVYWYRQLPEEGLKFMVYLQKENIIDESGMPKERFSAEFPKEGPSILRIQQVVRGDSAAYFCASSPRMSGDEKLFFGSGTQLSVL.

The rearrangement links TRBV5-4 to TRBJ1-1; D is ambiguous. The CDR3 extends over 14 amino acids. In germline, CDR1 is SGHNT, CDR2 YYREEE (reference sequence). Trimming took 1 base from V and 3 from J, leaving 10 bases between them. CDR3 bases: TGTGCCAGCAGCTTGATTGGGGTCGACACTGAAGCTTTCTTT. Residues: CASSLIGVDTEAFF.

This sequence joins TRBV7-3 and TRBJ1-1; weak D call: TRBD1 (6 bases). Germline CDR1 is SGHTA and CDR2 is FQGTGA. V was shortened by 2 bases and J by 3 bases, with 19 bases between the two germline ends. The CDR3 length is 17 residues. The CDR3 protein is CASSLGRLGGQYTEAFF. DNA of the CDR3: TGTGCCAGCAGCTTAGGTCGCCTTGGGGGACAATACACTGAAGCTTTCTTT.

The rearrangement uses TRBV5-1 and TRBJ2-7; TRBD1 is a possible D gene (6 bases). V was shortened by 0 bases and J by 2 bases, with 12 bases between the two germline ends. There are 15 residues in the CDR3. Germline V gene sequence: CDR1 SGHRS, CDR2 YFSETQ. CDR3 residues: CASSLGRGQTYEQYF. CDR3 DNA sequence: TGCGCCAGCAGCTTGGGACGGGGACAAACCTACGAGCAGTACTTC.

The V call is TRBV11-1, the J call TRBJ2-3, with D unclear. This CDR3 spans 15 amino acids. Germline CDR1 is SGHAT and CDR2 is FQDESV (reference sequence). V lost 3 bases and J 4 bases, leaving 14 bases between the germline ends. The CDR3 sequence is CASSFVASPPDTQYF. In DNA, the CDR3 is TGTGCCAGCAGCTTCGTTGCCTCTCCCCCAGATACGCAGTATTTT.

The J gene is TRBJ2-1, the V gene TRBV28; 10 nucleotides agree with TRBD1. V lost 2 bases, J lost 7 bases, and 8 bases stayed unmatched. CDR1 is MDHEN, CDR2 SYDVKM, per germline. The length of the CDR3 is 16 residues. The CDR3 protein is CASSLQGQGFGNEQFF. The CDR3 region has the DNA TGTGCCAGCAGTTTACAGGGACAGGGGTTTGGGAATGAGCAGTTCTTC.

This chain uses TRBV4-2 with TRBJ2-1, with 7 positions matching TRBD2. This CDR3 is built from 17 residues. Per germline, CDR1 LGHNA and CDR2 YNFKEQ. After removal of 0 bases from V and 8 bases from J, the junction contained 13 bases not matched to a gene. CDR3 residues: CASSQDGASGVRDEQFF. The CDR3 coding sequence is TGTGCCAGCAGCCAAGATGGAGCTAGCGGAGTCCGGGATGAGCAGTTCTTC.

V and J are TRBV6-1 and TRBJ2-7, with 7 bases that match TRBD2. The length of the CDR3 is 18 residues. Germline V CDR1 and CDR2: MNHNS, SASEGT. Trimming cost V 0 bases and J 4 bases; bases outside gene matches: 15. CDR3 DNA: TGTGCCAGCAGTGAAGCTGGTTCGGGGGAGGGCTATTTGTACGAGCAGTACTTC. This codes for CASSEAGSGEGYLYEQYF.

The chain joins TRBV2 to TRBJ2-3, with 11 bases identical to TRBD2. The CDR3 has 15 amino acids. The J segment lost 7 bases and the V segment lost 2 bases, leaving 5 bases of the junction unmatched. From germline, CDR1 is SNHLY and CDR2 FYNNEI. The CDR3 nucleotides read TGTGCCAGCAGTGAAAGACTAGCGGGAATGTATACGCAGTATTTT. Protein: CASSERLAGMYTQYF.

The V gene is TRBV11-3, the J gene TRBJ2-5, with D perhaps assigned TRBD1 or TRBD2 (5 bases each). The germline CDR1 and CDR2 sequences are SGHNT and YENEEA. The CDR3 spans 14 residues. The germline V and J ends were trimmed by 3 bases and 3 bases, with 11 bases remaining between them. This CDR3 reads CASSFRDGKETQYF. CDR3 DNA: TGTGCCAGCAGCTTCCGGGACGGAAAAGAGACCCAGTACTTC. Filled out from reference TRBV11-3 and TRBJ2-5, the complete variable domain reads EAGVVQSPRYKIIEKKQPVAFWCNPISGHNTLYWYLQNLGQGPELLIRYENEEAVDDSQLPKDRFSAERLKGVDSTLKIQPAELGDSAVYLCASSFRDGKETQYFGPGTRLLVL.

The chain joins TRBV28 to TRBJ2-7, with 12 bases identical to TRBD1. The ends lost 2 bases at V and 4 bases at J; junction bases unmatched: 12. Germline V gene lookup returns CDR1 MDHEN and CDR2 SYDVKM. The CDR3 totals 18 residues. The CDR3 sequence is CASSLPQAGTGGRYEQYF. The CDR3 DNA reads TGTGCCAGCAGTTTACCCCAAGCCGGGACAGGGGGCCGGTACGAGCAGTACTTC.

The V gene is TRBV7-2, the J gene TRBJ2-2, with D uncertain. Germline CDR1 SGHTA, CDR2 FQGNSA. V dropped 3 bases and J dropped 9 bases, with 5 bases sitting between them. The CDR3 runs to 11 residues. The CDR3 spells CASSLGWELFF. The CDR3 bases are TGTGCCAGCAGCTTGGGCTGGGAGCTGTTTTTT.

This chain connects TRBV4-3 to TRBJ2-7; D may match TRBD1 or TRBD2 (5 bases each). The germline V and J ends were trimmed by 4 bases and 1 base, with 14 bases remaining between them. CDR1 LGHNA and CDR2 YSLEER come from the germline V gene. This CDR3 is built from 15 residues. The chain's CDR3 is CASSLLGTSSYEQYF. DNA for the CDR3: TGCGCCAGCAGCCTACTAGGGACCAGTTCCTACGAGCAGTACTTC.

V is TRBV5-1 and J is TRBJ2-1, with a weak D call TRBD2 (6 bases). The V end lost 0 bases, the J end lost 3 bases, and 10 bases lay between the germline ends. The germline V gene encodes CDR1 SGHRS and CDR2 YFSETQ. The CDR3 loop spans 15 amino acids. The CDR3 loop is CASSLGTSRYNEQFF. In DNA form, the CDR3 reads TGCGCCAGCAGCTTGGGAACTAGCCGCTACAATGAGCAGTTCTTC.

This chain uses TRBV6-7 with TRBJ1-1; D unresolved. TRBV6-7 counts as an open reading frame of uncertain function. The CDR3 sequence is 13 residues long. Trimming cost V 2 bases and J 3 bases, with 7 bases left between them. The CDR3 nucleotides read TGTGCCAGCAGTTACGGGCAGGACACTGAAGCTTTCTTT. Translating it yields CASSYGQDTEAFF.

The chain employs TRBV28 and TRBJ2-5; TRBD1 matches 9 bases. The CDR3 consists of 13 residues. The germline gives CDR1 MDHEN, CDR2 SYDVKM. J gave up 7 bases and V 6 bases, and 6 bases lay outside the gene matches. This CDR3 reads CASSRGQGWTQYF. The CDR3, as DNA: TGTGCCAGCAGCCGGGGACAGGGTTGGACCCAGTACTTC.

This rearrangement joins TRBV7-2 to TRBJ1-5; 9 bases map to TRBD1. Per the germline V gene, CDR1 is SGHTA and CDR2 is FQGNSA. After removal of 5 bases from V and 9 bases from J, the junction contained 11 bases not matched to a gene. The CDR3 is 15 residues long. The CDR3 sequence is CASSPGGTGFLPQHF. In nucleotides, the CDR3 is TGTGCCAGCAGCCCAGGTGGGACAGGGTTTTTGCCCCAGCATTTT. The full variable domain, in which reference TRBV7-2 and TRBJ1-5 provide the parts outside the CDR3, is GAGVSQSPSNKVTEKGKDVELRCDPISGHTALYWYRQSLGQGLEFLIYFQGNSAPDKSGLPSDRFSAERTGGSVSTLTIQRTQQEDSAVYLCASSPGGTGFLPQHFGDGTRLSIL.

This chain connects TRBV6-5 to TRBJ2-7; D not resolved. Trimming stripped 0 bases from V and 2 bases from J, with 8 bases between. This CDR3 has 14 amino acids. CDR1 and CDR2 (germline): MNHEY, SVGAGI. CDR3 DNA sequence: TGTGCCAGCAGTTACTCGACACCAGCCTACGAGCAGTACTTC. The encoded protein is CASSYSTPAYEQYF.

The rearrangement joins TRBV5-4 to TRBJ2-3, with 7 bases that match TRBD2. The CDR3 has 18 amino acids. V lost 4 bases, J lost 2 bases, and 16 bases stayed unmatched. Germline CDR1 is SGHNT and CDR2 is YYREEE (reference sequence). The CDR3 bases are TGTGCCAGCAGCCGACCCTTAAGTGGGCTAGCGGCCACAGATACGCAGTATTTT. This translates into CASSRPLSGLAATDTQYF.

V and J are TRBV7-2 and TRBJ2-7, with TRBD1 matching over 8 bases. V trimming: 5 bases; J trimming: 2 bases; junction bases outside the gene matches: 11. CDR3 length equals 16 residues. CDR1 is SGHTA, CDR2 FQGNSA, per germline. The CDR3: CASSLMAQGATYEQYF. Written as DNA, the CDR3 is TGTGCCAGCAGCCTCATGGCGCAGGGGGCTACCTACGAGCAGTACTTC.

DNA for the CDR3: TGTGCCAGTACCACGGACGGGGGAACTGGAAACACCATATATTTT. As protein: CASTTDGGTGNTIYF. The chain is built from TRBV19 and TRBJ1-3; maybe TRBD1 (5 bases). V was shortened by 7 bases and J by 2 bases, with 15 bases between the two germline ends. Looked up from germline, CDR1 is LNHDA and CDR2 is SQIVND (reference sequence). The CDR3 is 15 amino acids.